This T cell receptor (beta chain) stems from a study of T cell repertoires in cytomegalovirus infection (dated by TCRdb to 2018 to 2020). Looking at the study overall: The peptide stimulations were aimed at well-studied HLA-B-restricted epitopes as well as recently identified HLA-C-restricted CMV epitopes, whose presentation resists viral immunomodulation. Because public TCR beta signatures pointed to carriage of CMV infection together with the matching HLA type, the HLA type of each donor mattered for the analysis. Broad study findings and their caveats: In both this cohort and an independent cohort of approximately 350 donors, the cumulative frequency of public TCR beta family members distinguished carriers of CMV infection plus the relevant HLA type. The ex vivo response was dominated by HLA-C-restricted CMV-specific TCR beta clonotypes, which also provided the single most frequent clonotype in two of eight donors.

This clonotype occurred a few times. Its antigen remains unidentified. Base qualities are not provided; no much larger clone lies one nucleotide away. This specimen's treatment or condition label, per the study, means: in vitro stimulation with specific CMV peptide epitopes to enrich CMV-specific T cells. The instrument was an Illumina HiSeq 1500. Clones were called with MiXCR by TCRdb after fastp trimmed the public reads at Q25, and only in-frame beta chains were retained. Identical CDR3 protein sequences are pooled into one entry, listed with their most common genes and DNA. For this sample the table gives about 570,000 distinct CDR3 sequences, of which 35% to 50% were detected only once. More than 40% of the sample goes to the ten largest clones. Measured from the cysteine to the phenylalanine, the CDR3 is 13 residues long. Only the CDR3 region is kept as DNA, spanning 39 bases read in frame from base 1. In the germline V gene, CDR1 corresponds to MNHEY and CDR2 to SVGAGI. V is reduced by 6 bases and J by 6 bases, leaving a spacing of 13 bases between them.

The rearrangement combines TRBV6-5 with TRBJ2-3; possibly the D gene is TRBD2, per 6 matching bases. This TCR was recovered from a human donor in good health (CMV status not recorded). Some clones in this sample may be carry-over from other donors' samples. Sample: cultured PBMCs, taken from culture after CMV antigen stimulation. CDR3 region: CASRVGRRDTQYF. The nucleotides are TGTGCCAGCAGGGTAGGGAGGCGGGATACGCAGTATTTT.